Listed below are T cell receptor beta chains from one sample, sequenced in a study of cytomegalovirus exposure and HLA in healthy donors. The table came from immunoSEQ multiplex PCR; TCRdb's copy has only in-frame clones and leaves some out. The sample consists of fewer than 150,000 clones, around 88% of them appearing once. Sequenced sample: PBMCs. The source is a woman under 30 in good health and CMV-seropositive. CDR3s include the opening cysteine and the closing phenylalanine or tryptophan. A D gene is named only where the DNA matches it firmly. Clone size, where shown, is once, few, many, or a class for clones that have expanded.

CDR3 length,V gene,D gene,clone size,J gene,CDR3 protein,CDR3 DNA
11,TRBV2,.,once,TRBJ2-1,CASSFRNEQFF,TGTGCCAGCAGTTTCAGGAATGAGCAGTTCTTC
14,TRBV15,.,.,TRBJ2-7,CATSRDKTSYEQYF,TGTGCCACCAGCAGAGATAAGACAAGTTACGAGCAGTACTTC
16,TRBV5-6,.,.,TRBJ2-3,CASSLIGTRGTDTQYF,TGTGCCAGCAGCTTGATAGGGACACGAGGCACAGATACGCAGTATTTT
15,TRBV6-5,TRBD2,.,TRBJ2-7,CASSRWQRGMGEQYF,TGTGCCAGCAGCCGCTGGCAGCGGGGGATGGGTGAGCAGTACTTC
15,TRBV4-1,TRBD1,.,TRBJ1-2,CASSLPGQGFDGYTF,TGCGCCAGCAGCCTCCCGGGACAGGGGTTCGATGGCTACACCTTC
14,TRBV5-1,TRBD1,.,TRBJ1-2,CASSSDRGHGGYTF,TGCGCCAGCAGCTCCGACAGGGGTCATGGTGGCTACACCTTC
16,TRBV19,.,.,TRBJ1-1,CASSTVYPRENTEAFF,TGTGCCAGTAGTACCGTATACCCCAGGGAGAACACTGAAGCTTTCTTT
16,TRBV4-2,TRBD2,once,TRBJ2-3,CASSQAAGGSSDTQYF,TGTGCCAGCAGCCAAGCAGCGGGGGGGAGTTCAGATACGCAGTATTTT
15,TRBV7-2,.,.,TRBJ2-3,CASSLLGHWTDTQYF,TGTGCCAGCAGCTTACTGGGGCACTGGACAGATACGCAGTATTTT
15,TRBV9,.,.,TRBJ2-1,CASSPSAASYNEQFF,TGTGCCAGCAGCCCTTCGGCGGCTAGTTACAATGAGCAGTTCTTC
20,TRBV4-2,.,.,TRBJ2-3,CASSQDRWGLGIASTDTQYF,TGTGCCAGCAGCCAAGATCGGTGGGGCTTAGGGATCGCTAGCACAGATACGCAGTATTTT
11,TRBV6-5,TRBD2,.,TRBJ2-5,CASRREETQYF,TGTGCCAGCCGGCGGGAGGAGACCCAGTACTTC
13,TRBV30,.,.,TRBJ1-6,CAWSTRAKSPLHF,TGTGCCTGGAGTACCAGGGCAAAATCACCCCTCCACTTT
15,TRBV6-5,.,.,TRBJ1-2,CASSYSGAGESAYTF,TGTGCCAGCAGTTACTCTGGGGCAGGGGAAAGCGCCTACACCTTC
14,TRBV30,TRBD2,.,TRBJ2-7,CAWSGSGRGRGEYF,TGTGCCTGGAGTGGATCCGGGAGGGGCCGGGGTGAATACTTC
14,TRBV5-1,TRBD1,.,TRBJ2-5,CASSPGTGQETQYF,TGCGCCAGCAGCCCCGGGACAGGGCAAGAGACCCAGTACTTC
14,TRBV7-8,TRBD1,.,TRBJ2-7,CASSPGTANYEQYF,TGTGCCAGCAGCCCCGGGACAGCGAACTACGAGCAGTACTTC
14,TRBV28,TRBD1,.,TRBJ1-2,CASSLEGQRQGYTF,TGTGCCAGCAGTTTGGAGGGACAGCGTCAAGGCTACACCTTC
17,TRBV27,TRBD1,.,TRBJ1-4,CASSLSGQGWTNEKLFF,TGTGCCAGCAGTTTATCGGGACAGGGCTGGACTAATGAAAAACTGTTTTTT
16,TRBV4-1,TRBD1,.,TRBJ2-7,CASSQIFPQGVYEQYF,TGCGCCAGCAGCCAAATATTCCCCCAGGGGGTCTACGAGCAGTACTTC
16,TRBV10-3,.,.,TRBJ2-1,CAISELVSSTYNEQFF,TGTGCCATCAGTGAATTAGTAAGTTCCACCTACAATGAGCAGTTCTTC
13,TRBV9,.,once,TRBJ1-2,CASSPNLDYGYTF,TGTGCCAGCAGCCCTAACCTCGACTATGGCTACACCTTC
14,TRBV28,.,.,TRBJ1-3,CASSFGGVENTIYF,TGTGCCAGCAGTTTCGGAGGGGTTGAAAACACCATATATTTT
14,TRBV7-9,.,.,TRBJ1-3,CASRITGMGNTIYF,TGTGCCAGCAGGATAACAGGGATGGGAAACACCATATATTTT
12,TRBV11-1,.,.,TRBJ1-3,CASRQSGNTIYF,TGTGCCAGCAGGCAGTCTGGAAACACCATATATTTT
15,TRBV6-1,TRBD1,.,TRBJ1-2,CASSERTGGNYGYTF,TGTGCCAGCAGTGAAAGGACAGGGGGTAACTATGGCTACACCTTC
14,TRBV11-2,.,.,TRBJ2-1,CASSLSRGNNEQFF,TGTGCCAGCAGCTTATCAAGGGGGAACAATGAGCAGTTCTTC